These T cell receptor beta chains were read from a single sample in a study of T cells after yellow fever vaccination. TCRdb re-called the 5' RACE reads with MiXCR, one entry per CDR3 protein. The data show over 300,000 distinct CDR3 sequences, roughly 4% seen once. Specimen: PBMCs, collected on the day of the yellow fever booster vaccination. These receptors were taken from a young man who received the YFV17D yellow fever vaccine. Both conserved end residues are part of each CDR3. Fields, in order: CDR3 length, V gene, J gene, clone size, D gene, CDR3 DNA, CDR3 protein. D genes are given only for firm matches. The size of a clone is reported for some rows only, either as once, few or many, or as a class for expanded clones.

>11|TRBV5-1|TRBJ2-2|many|-
TGCGCCAGCAGAGGAATCGGGGAGCTGTTTTTT
CASRGIGELFF
>13|TRBV6-5|TRBJ2-1|-|-
TGTGCCAGCAGCGGCGGGGCTCCACCGGAGCAGTTCTTC
CASSGGAPPEQFF
>15|TRBV21-1|TRBJ1-1|few|-
TGTGCCAGCAGAGCAAGGCACCACGGGGGGGTAGAAGCTTTCTTT
CASRARHHGGVEAFF
>14|TRBV6-6|TRBJ1-1|-|TRBD1
TGTGCCAGCAGTTACCAGGGGGCAAACACTGAAGCTTTCTTT
CASSYQGANTEAFF
>15|TRBV20-1|TRBJ2-4|many|-
TGCAGTGCTAGTGGCTCAAAAAGGACAGCAGACATTCAGTACTTC
CSASGSKRTADIQYF
>15|TRBV18|TRBJ2-3|few|-
TGTGCCAGCTCACCACAGCCGGGGGCGGCAGATACGCAGTATTTT
CASSPQPGAADTQYF
>15|TRBV5-1|TRBJ2-5|few|-
TGCGCCAGCAGCTTGGAGCAGGGAAGGAGCAAGACCCAGTACTTC
CASSLEQGRSKTQYF
>19|TRBV3-1|TRBJ2-2|-|TRBD2
TGTGCCAGCAGCCAAGACGGGGGGGCCACCCCCCCGAACACCGGGGAGCTGTTTTTT
CASSQDGGATPPNTGELFF
>15|TRBV4-3|TRBJ2-1|many|-
TGCGCCAGCAGCCAATCGGGACACCTATACAATGAGCAGTTCTTC
CASSQSGHLYNEQFF
>14|TRBV15|TRBJ2-4|many|TRBD2
TGTGCCACCAGCCGCGGGGGGCCTGGTGACATTCAGTACTTC
CATSRGGPGDIQYF
>14|TRBV20-1|TRBJ2-5|many|TRBD2
TGCAGTGCTAGGCAAGCACTAGCGGAAGAGACCCAGTACTTC
CSARQALAEETQYF
>15|TRBV5-1|TRBJ2-5|many|TRBD2
TGCGCCAGCTCTAAGGTGACTAGCGCGTGGGAGACCCAGTACTTC
CASSKVTSAWETQYF
>15|TRBV4-3|TRBJ2-7|-|-
TGCGCCAGCAGCCCCGACCCCCAGGGATCCTACGAGCAGTACTTC
CASSPDPQGSYEQYF
>14|TRBV20-1|TRBJ2-2|many|-
TGCAGTGCTAGAGCTGAGGCGGGGACCGGGGAGCTGTTTTTT
CSARAEAGTGELFF
>15|TRBV6-6|TRBJ2-2|-|TRBD1
TGTGCCAGCAGTCGGCAGGACAGGGTGAACGGGGAGCTGTTTTTT
CASSRQDRVNGELFF
>17|TRBV5-4|TRBJ2-3|-|TRBD1
TGTGCCAGCAGCTTTGGGGGACAGTCGAAGATCACAGATACGCAGTATTTT
CASSFGGQSKITDTQYF
>15|TRBV6-2/TRBV6-3|TRBJ2-1|many|-
TGTGCCAGCAGTTACTCTATCTCCGCGTACAATGAGCAGTTCTTC
CASSYSISAYNEQFF
>14|TRBV24-1|TRBJ1-5|many|TRBD1
TGTGCCACCAGTGACCGTGACAGGGGACGGCCCCAGCATTTT
CATSDRDRGRPQHF
>12|TRBV5-5|TRBJ2-4|many|-
TGTGCCAGCAGCTTGAACCGGAACATTCAGTACTTC
CASSLNRNIQYF
>15|TRBV29-1|TRBJ1-1|many|-
TGCAGCGGTGACTCGACAGGACATGAGAGGCGCGAAGCTTTCTTT
CSGDSTGHERREAFF
>14|TRBV5-1|TRBJ2-2|many|-
TGCGCCAGCAGGCGACTTTCCGACACCGGGGAGCTGTTTTTT
CASRRLSDTGELFF
>14|TRBV6-5|TRBJ2-3|many|TRBD1
TGTGCCAGCAGTTGGGACAGGGGCACAGATACGCAGTATTTT
CASSWDRGTDTQYF
>16|TRBV15|TRBJ2-5|few|-
TGTGCCACCAGCAGCTCTTCCGGGACTTGGAGGGAGACCCAGTACTTC
CATSSSSGTWRETQYF
>14|TRBV3-1|TRBJ2-2|many|TRBD1
TGTGCCAGCAGTCGGACAGGGTACACCGGGGAGCTGTTTTTT
CASSRTGYTGELFF
>14|TRBV7-3|TRBJ2-5|many|-
TGTGCCAGCAGCCGCAGTGGTCCCCAAGAGACCCAGTACTTC
CASSRSGPQETQYF
>16|TRBV20-1|TRBJ2-3|few|-
TGCAGTGCTGGCCCCCGCCGGCGGACTAGCACAGATACGCAGTATTTT
CSAGPRRRTSTDTQYF
>15|TRBV12-3/TRBV12-4|TRBJ1-4|few|TRBD1
TGTGCCAGCAGTTCCAGGACAGGTGTTAGTGAAAAACTGTTTTTT
CASSSRTGVSEKLFF
>15|TRBV7-9|TRBJ1-2|few|-
TGTGCCAGCAGCTCTCCTGAGCAGGGGATAGATGGCTACACCTTC
CASSSPEQGIDGYTF
>22|TRBV4-2|TRBJ2-7|few|TRBD2
TGTGCCAGCAGCCAAGTTGTTATGAATCCCGGGACTAGCGGGAAAAGCTCCTACGAGCAGTACTTC
CASSQVVMNPGTSGKSSYEQYF
>15|TRBV7-9|TRBJ2-3|many|-
TGTGCCAGCAGCAACCAAGGGACTCGGGCGGATACGCAGTATTTT
CASSNQGTRADTQYF
>13|TRBV20-1|TRBJ1-3|-|-
TGCAGTGCTACAGGGACTGCTGGAAACACCATATATTTT
CSATGTAGNTIYF
>13|TRBV19|TRBJ2-2|many|-
TGTGCCAGTAGTATCTGGGATACCGGGGAGCTGTTTTTT
CASSIWDTGELFF
>18|TRBV7-3|TRBJ2-1|-|TRBD2
TGTGCCAGCAGCTTAGGGCTAGCGGGGGGGGTGTGGTACAATGAGCAGTTCTTC
CASSLGLAGGVWYNEQFF
>18|TRBV6-6|TRBJ2-2|-|TRBD2
TGTGCCAGCAGACAAGGACTAGCGGGGGGGCGGGGCACCGGGGAGCTGTTTTTT
CASRQGLAGGRGTGELFF
>17|TRBV5-4|TRBJ2-1|-|TRBD2
TGTGCCAGCAGCCGCGGCGGTAGCGGGGCCTCCTACAATGAGCAGTTCTTC
CASSRGGSGASYNEQFF
>12|TRBV28|TRBJ2-3|many|TRBD2
TGTGCCAGCACGCCCGGGGGGGATACGCAGTATTTT
CASTPGGDTQYF
>15|TRBV12-3/TRBV12-4|TRBJ2-6|many|TRBD1
TGTGCCAGCACCCTAGACAGGGCTGGGGCCAACGTCCTGACTTTC
CASTLDRAGANVLTF
>14|TRBV7-2|TRBJ2-4|many|-
TGTGCCAGCAGCAACACTCTAGCCAAAAACATTCAGTACTTC
CASSNTLAKNIQYF
>11|TRBV7-2|TRBJ2-1|few|-
TGTGCCAGCGGGGGGGCGGGACTCACATTCTTC
CASGGAGLTFF
>14|TRBV15|TRBJ2-1|few|TRBD1
TGTGCCACCAGCAGACGGACAGGGTTAAATGAGCAGTTCTTC
CATSRRTGLNEQFF
>15|TRBV4-2|TRBJ1-4|-|TRBD1
TGTGCCAGCAGACCAGGGGGGACACACCGTGAAAAACTGTTTTTT
CASRPGGTHREKLFF
>14|TRBV6-6|TRBJ2-5|-|-
TGTGCCAGCAACCACGGGTCACTGGGAGAGACCCAGTACTTC
CASNHGSLGETQYF
>13|TRBV6-5|TRBJ1-6|many|-
TGTGCCAGCAGGCTCAGGGGCCATTCACCCCTCCACTTT
CASRLRGHSPLHF
>14|TRBV5-1|TRBJ2-1|many|TRBD1
TGCGCCAGCAAGCCTGGGACAGGGGGGAATGAGCAGTTCTTC
CASKPGTGGNEQFF
>13|TRBV7-9|TRBJ2-3|-|TRBD2
TGTGCCAGCAGAGGCGGGAGAAACTATACGCAGTATTTT
CASRGGRNYTQYF
>13|TRBV6-5|TRBJ2-7|many|-
TGTGCCAGCAGATACAGGAGTAGCTACGAGCAGTACTTC
CASRYRSSYEQYF
>13|TRBV29-1|TRBJ2-3|many|TRBD1
TGCAGCGTTGTGCAGGGGGCAGGAGATACGCAGTATTTT
CSVVQGAGDTQYF
>13|TRBV27|TRBJ2-3|few|-
TGTGCCAGCAGTTCGCCGTACGAGGATACGCAGTATTTT
CASSSPYEDTQYF
>14|TRBV20-1|TRBJ2-7|many|-
TGCAGTGCTAGAGATCTAACCTCCCTCTACGAGCAGTACTTC
CSARDLTSLYEQYF
>15|TRBV14|TRBJ2-1|many|-
TGTGCCAGCAGCCAGGGGAGGCTAACCACGAATGAGCAGTTCTTC
CASSQGRLTTNEQFF
>17|TRBV12-3/TRBV12-4|TRBJ2-2|few|-
TGTGCCAGCAGTTTCTCCGTGCGGGGCCCTAAGCCCGGGGAGCTGTTTTTT
CASSFSVRGPKPGELFF
>16|TRBV4-3|TRBJ2-2|-|-
TGCGCCAGCAGCCTGGACAGACCCTCGAACACCGGGGAGCTGTTTTTT
CASSLDRPSNTGELFF